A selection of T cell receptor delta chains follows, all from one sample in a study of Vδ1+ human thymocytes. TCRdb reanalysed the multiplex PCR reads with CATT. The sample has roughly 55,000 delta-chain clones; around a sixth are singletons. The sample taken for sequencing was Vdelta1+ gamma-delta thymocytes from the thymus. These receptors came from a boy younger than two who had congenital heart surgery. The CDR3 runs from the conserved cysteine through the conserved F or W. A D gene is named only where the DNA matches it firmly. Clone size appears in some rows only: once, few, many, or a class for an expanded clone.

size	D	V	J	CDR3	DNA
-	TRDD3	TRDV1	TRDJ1	CALGIHYVLGDNTDKLIF	TGTGCTCTTGGGATCCACTACGTCCTGGGGGACAACACCGATAAACTCATCTTT
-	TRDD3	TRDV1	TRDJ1	CALGERIQVPRGGDIADKLIF	TGTGCTCTTGGGGAACGGATACAGGTCCCCCGAGGGGGGGATATAGCCGATAAACTCATCTTT
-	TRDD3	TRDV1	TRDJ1	CALGERLSTGGSHTDKLIF	TGTGCTCTTGGGGAACGGCTAAGTACTGGGGGATCCCACACCGATAAACTCATCTTT
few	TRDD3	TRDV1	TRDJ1	CALGEPSTWGMSRYHKLIF	TGTGCTCTTGGGGAACCCTCAACCTGGGGGATGAGCCGATACCATAAACTCATCTTT
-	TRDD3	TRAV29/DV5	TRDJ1	CAASEPRTGGYFTDKLIF	TGTGCAGCAAGCGAACCCCGTACTGGGGGATACTTCACCGATAAACTCATCTTT
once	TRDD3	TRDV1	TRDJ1	CALGVPLRGIRFPYTDKLIF	TGTGCTCTTGGGGTCCCTTTAAGGGGGATACGCTTTCCGTACACCGATAAACTCATCTTT
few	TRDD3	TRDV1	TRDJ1	CALGEPALWGTSYTDKLIF	TGTGCTCTTGGGGAACCCGCCCTCTGGGGGACCTCGTACACCGATAAACTCATCTTT
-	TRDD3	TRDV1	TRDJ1	CALGDRGGTYPYWGIRLPFTDKLIF	TGTGCTCTTGGGGACCGCGGAGGCACGTACCCGTACTGGGGGATACGCCTCCCCTTCACCGATAAACTCATCTTT
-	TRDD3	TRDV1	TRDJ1	CALGEYSPTTSRVLGGSPAPWYTDKLIF	TGTGCTCTTGGGGAATATAGTCCTACCACCTCCCGCGTACTGGGGGGTTCTCCGGCCCCGTGGTACACCGATAAACTCATCTTT
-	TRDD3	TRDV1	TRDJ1	CALGELPSSTRTGGYAYTDKLIF	TGTGCTCTTGGGGAATTGCCTTCCTCCACACGTACTGGGGGATACGCGTACACCGATAAACTCATCTTT
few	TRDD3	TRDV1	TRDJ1	CALGELFPRTGGPYTDKLIF	TGTGCTCTTGGGGAACTCTTTCCTCGTACTGGGGGACCGTACACCGATAAACTCATCTTT
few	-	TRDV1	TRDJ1	CALGELGPTDKLIF	TGTGCTCTTGGGGAACTAGGGCCCACCGATAAACTCATCTTT
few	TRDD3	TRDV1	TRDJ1	CALGERVWRWGYAPDKLIF	TGTGCTCTTGGGGAACGGGTATGGCGTTGGGGATACGCGCCCGATAAACTCATCTTT
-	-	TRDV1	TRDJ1	CALGEPFLRGDTPGYTDKLIF	TGTGCTCTTGGGGAACCCTTCCTACGGGGGGATACGCCCGGGTACACCGATAAACTCATCTTT
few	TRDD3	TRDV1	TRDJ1	CALGEPKLRQLGDTDKLIF	TGTGCTCTTGGGGAGCCCAAACTACGTCAACTGGGGGATACGGATAAACTCATCTTT
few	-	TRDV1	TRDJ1	CALGPCFDPWWGSNTDKLIF	TGTGCTCTTGGGCCCTGCTTCGACCCTTGGTGGGGTTCGAACACCGATAAACTCATCTTT
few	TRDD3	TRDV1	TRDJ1	CALGAKSSLSRWGILSPYTDKLIF	TGTGCTCTTGGGGCCAAGAGCTCCCTCTCGCGATGGGGGATCCTATCTCCGTACACCGATAAACTCATCTTT
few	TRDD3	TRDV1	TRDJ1	CALGERAEGIRFRTDKLIF	TGTGCTCTTGGGGAAAGGGCCGAGGGGATACGCTTTAGGACCGATAAACTCATCTTT
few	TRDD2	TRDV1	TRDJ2	CALGANFLPSWGSPTAQLFF	TGTGCTCTTGGGGCCAACTTCCTACCCTCATGGGGGTCACCGACAGCACAACTCTTCTTT
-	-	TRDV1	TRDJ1	CALGQGVVRGADKLIF	TGTGCTCTTGGGCAAGGGGTGGTGCGAGGAGCCGATAAACTCATCTTT
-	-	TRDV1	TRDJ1	CALGEMEASCGGKTDKLIF	TGTGCTCTTGGGGAAATGGAGGCTTCATGCGGGGGAAAAACCGATAAACTCATCTTT
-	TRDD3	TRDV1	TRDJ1	CALGSIPPLSYWGIHPYTDKLIF	TGTGCTCTTGGGTCAATTCCCCCCCTCTCGTACTGGGGGATCCACCCGTACACCGATAAACTCATCTTT
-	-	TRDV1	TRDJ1	CALGEEPAYTDKLIF	TGTGCTCTTGGGGAAGAACCCGCGTACACCGATAAACTCATCTTT
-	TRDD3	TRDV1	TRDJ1	CSLREPPTLGDPYTDKLIF	TGTTCTCTTAGGGAACCCCCGACCCTGGGGGACCCGTACACCGATAAACTCATCTTT
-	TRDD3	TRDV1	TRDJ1	CALGELEVLGDTLFDKLIF	TGTGCTCTTGGGGAACTGGAAGTACTGGGGGATACTTTATTTGATAAACTCATCTTT
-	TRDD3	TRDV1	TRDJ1	CALGELVRNWGFYTDKLIF	TGTGCTCTTGGGGAACTCGTTCGCAACTGGGGGTTTTACACCGATAAACTCATCTTT
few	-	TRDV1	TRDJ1	CALGEGFYSADKLIF	TGTGCTCTTGGGGAAGGGTTCTACAGCGCCGATAAACTCATCTTT
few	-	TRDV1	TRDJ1	CALGEKFGSQQKKPIF	TGTGCTCTTGGGGAAAAGTTTGGCTCACAGCAGAAGAAACCCATCTTT
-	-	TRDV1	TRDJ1	CALGEPSPWIRMADKLIF	TGTGCTCTTGGGGAGCCTTCTCCTTGGATCAGAATGGCCGATAAACTCATCTTT